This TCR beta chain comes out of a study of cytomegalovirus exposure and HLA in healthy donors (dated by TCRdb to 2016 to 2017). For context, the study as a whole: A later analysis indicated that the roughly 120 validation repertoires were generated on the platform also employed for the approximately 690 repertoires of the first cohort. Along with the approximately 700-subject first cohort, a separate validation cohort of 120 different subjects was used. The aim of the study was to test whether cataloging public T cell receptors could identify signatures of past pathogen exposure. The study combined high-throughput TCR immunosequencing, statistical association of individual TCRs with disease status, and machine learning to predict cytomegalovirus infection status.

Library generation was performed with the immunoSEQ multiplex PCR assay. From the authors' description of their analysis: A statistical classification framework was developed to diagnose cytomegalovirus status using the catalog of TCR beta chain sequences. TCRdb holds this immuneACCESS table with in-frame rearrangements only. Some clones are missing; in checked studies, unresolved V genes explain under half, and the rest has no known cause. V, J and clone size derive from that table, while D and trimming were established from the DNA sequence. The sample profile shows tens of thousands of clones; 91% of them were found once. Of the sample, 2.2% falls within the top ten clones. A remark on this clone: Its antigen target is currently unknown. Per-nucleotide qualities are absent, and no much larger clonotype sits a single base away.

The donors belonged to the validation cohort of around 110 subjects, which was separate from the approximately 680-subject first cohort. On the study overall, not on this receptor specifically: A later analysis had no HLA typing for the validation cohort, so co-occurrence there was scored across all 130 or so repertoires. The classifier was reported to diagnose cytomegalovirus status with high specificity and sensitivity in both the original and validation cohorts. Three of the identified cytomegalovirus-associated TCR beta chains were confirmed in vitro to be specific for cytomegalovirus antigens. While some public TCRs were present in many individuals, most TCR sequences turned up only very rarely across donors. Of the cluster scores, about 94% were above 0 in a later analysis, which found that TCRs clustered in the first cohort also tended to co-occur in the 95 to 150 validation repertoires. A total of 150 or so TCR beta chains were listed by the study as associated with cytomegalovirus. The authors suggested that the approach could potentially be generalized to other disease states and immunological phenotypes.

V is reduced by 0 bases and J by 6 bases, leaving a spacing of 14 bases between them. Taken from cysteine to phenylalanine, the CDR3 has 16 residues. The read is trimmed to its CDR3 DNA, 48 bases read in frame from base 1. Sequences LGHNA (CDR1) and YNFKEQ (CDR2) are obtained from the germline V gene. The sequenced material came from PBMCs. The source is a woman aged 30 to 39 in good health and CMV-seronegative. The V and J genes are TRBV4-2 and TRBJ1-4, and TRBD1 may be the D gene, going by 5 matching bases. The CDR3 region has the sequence CASSQDLQGNYEKLFF. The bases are TGTGCCAGCAGCCAAGATTTGCAGGGAAACTATGAAAAACTGTTTTTT.